These 2 T cell receptor beta chains share one sample of origin, sequenced in a study of T cells in Graves' hyperthyroidism and ophthalmopathy. RNA transcripts yielded amplified TCR beta CDR3 regions. During a first-round RT-PCR of the TCR CDR3, the HTBI primer set was used. Each CDR3 protein is one row after TCRdb ran MiXCR on the multiplex PCR reads. The data hold around 450,000 distinct CDR3 sequences, with about 15% observed a single time. The specimen was blood. The receptor source for this set is a woman aged 18-35 years with Graves' hyperthyroidism.

This clonotype has at least ten counts. This rearrangement joins TRBV30 to TRBJ2-3; D remains ambiguous. V was shortened by 4 bases and J by 5 bases, with 10 bases between the two germline ends. In germline, CDR1 is GTSNPN, CDR2 SVGIG (reference sequence). CDR3 length: 12 residues. CDR3: CAWNFDQDTQYF. DNA for the CDR3: TGTGCCTGGAACTTTGATCAAGATACGCAGTATTTT. The whole variable domain, filled in from reference TRBV30 and TRBJ2-3, reads SQTIHQWPATLVQPVGSPLSLECTVEGTSNPNLYWYRQAAGRGLQLLFYSVGIGQISSEVPQNLSASRPQDRQFILSSKKLLLSDSGFYLCAWNFDQDTQYFGPGTRLTVL.

This clonotype was counted ten times or more. This rearrangement joins TRBV27 to TRBJ2-3; tentative D call: TRBD2 (5 bases). Germline values: CDR1 MNHEY, CDR2 SMNVEV (reference sequence). Trimming shortened V by 5 bases and J by 0 bases, and 15 bases separated the two germline ends. CDR3 length: 16 amino acids. CDR3 protein: CASSPRTFYSTDTQYF. The CDR3 DNA reads as TGTGCCAGCAGTCCACGGACTTTCTATAGCACAGATACGCAGTATTTT.